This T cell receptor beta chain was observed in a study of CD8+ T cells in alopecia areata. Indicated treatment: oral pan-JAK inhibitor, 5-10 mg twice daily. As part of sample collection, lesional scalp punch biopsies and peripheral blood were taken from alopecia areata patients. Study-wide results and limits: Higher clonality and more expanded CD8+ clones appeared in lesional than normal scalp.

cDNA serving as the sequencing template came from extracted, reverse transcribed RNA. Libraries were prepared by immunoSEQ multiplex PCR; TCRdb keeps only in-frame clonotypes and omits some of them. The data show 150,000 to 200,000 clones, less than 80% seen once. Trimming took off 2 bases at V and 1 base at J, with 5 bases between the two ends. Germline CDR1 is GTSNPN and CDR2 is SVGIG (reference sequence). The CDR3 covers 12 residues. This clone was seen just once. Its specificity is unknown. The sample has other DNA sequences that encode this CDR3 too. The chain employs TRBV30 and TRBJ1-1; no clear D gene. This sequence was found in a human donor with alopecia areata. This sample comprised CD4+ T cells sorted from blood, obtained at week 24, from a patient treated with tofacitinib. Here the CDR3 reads CAWSPENTEAFF. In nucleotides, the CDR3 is TGTGCCTGGAGTCCGGAGAACACTGAAGCTTTCTTT.